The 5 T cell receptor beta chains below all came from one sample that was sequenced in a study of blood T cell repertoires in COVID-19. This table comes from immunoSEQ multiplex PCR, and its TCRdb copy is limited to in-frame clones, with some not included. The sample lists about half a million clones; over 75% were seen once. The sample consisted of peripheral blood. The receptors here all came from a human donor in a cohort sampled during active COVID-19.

In DNA form, the CDR3 reads TGCGCCAGCAGCTTAAACCCCGGGAGCGAATCGACGGGAGAGTTCTTC. Protein product: CASSLNPGSESTGEFF. The chain uses TRBV5-1 and TRBJ2-1, with D possibly matching TRBD2 (6 bases). The CDR3 totals 16 residues. Trimming took off 2 bases at V and 14 bases at J, with 26 bases between the two ends. Germline CDR1 is SGHRS and CDR2 is YFSETQ.

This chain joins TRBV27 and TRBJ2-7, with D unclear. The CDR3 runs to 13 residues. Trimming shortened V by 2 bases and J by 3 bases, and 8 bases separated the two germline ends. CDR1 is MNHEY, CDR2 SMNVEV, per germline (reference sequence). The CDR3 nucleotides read TGTGCCAGCAGTTTAAGCCTTAACTACGAGCAGTACTTC. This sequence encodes CASSLSLNYEQYF.

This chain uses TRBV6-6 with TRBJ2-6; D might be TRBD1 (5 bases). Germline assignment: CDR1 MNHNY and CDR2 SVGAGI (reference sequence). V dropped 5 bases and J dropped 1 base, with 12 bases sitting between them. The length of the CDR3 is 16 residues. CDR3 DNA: TGTGCCAGCAGTCCACAGGCAGGGTCTGGGGCCAACGTCCTGACTTTC. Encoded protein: CASSPQAGSGANVLTF.

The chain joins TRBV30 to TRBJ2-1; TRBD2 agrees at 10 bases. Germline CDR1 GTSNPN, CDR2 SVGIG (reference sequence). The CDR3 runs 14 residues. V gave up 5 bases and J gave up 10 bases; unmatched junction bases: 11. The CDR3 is CAWVGLAGVGEQFF. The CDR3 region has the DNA TGTGCCTGGGTGGGGCTAGCGGGAGTTGGCGAGCAGTTCTTC.

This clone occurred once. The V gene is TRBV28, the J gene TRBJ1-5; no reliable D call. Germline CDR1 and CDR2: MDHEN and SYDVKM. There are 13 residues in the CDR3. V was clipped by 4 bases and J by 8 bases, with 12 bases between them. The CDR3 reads CASSSEGSKPQHF. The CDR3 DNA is TGTGCCAGCAGTTCTGAGGGTAGTAAGCCCCAGCATTTT.